Below, one T cell receptor beta chain is given with its context. The germline V and J ends were trimmed by 8 bases and 5 bases, with 18 bases remaining between them. This CDR3 comprises 14 residues. CDR1 SGHTA and CDR2 FQGNSA come from the germline V gene. The record originates from a study of blood T cell repertoires in COVID-19. Study-wide context: Italy, Spain and the United States were the sources of the convalescent and acute COVID-19 samples. Sources were T cells, B-cell-depleted T cells, or PBMCs; the material itself was cDNA or gDNA.

Authors' data handling: Reference gene primer amplification gave nucleated cell count estimates. Profiling relied on immunoSEQ multiplex PCR, and the TCRdb table lists in-frame clones only, not all of them. V and J calls and clone size are copied from that table; D and trimming were computed from the DNA. The data contain approximately 250,000 clones, 80% to 90% of them seen just once; the ten biggest clones take up under 2.5%. The TCR comes from a middle-aged man who had recovered from COVID-19. V gene TRBV7-2 combines with J gene TRBJ1-2, with D perhaps TRBD1 (6 bases). Specimen: peripheral blood. This CDR3 reads CASGGRGGSYGYTF. DNA for the CDR3: TGTGCCAGCGGGGGGCGGGGGGGATCGTATGGCTACACCTTC.